The 12 T cell receptor beta chains given below trace back to one sample, sequenced in a study of T cell responses to AZD1222 COVID-19 vaccine. The table came from immunoSEQ multiplex PCR; TCRdb's copy has only in-frame clones and leaves some out. The table shows some 130,000 clones, with around 90% occurring only once. Specimen: peripheral blood, collected on day 0 of AZD1222 vaccination. These receptors were collected from an adult in good health.

CDR3 sequence (DNA): TGTGCCAGTAGTATAGGGGACAGGGGACAAGATACGCAGTATTTT. Protein sequence: CASSIGDRGQDTQYF. J is TRBJ2-3 and V is TRBV19, with 10 positions matching TRBD1. Trimming took 1 base from V and 5 from J; bases not matched to a gene: 3. This CDR3 region has 15 residues. Germline lookup yields CDR1 LNHDA and CDR2 SQIVND (reference sequence).

The J gene is TRBJ1-2, the V gene TRBV27; the match to TRBD1 covers 8 bases. Germline-derived CDR1 and CDR2 are MNHEY and SMNVEV (reference sequence). V gave up 2 bases and J gave up 6 bases; unmatched junction bases: 11. The CDR3 has 16 residues. The CDR3 sequence is CASSLTTGVSPDGYTF. CDR3 bases: TGTGCCAGCAGTTTAACGACAGGGGTAAGCCCAGATGGCTACACCTTC.

The chain is built from TRBV7-9 and TRBJ1-2, with D perhaps matching TRBD1 (6 bases). Deletions cut 7 bases from V and 3 bases from J, with 18 bases between. Germline CDR1 SEHNR, CDR2 FQNEAQ (reference sequence). CDR3 length equals 15 residues. This CDR3 reads CASTAWVSGDYGYTF. The CDR3 nucleotides are TGTGCCAGCACCGCTTGGGTCTCAGGGGACTATGGCTACACCTTC.

The chain recombines TRBV5-1 with TRBJ2-1, with D tentatively TRBD2 (5 bases). The CDR3 has 13 residues. Looked up from germline, CDR1 is SGHRS and CDR2 is YFSETQ. Trimming removed 4 bases from V and 2 bases from J, with 7 bases in between. CDR3 bases: TGCGCCAGCAGCCTCGGGGCCTACAATGAGCAGTTCTTC. This codes for CASSLGAYNEQFF. Complete variable domain (other parts from reference TRBV5-1 and TRBJ2-1): KAGVTQTPRYLIKTRGQQVTLSCSPISGHRSVSWYQQTPGQGLQFLFEYFSETQRNKGNFPGRFSGRQFSNSRSEMNVSTLELGDSALYLCASSLGAYNEQFFGPGTRLTVL.

In regard to this clone: Relative to the germline gene, one junction end is altered; a read error may explain this. The V call is TRBV15, the J call TRBJ2-3; 11 nucleotides line up with TRBD2. The CDR3 contains 16 residues. Per the germline V gene, CDR1 is LNHNV and CDR2 is YYDKDF (reference sequence). In nucleotides, the CDR3 is TGTGCCACCAGCAGAGCGATGACTAGCGGGGTCCCCTTTGAGGATTTT. The encoded protein is CATSRAMTSGVPFEDF.

This chain uses TRBV27 with TRBJ2-7; 8 bases match TRBD1. The V gene end was trimmed by 5 bases and the J gene end by 4 bases; junction bases not matched to a gene: 10. Germline V CDR1 and CDR2: MNHEY, SMNVEV (reference sequence). CDR3 length equals 15 residues. The CDR3: CASSPRDRRRYEQYF. The CDR3 region has the DNA TGTGCCAGCAGTCCCCGGGACAGGAGGAGGTACGAGCAGTACTTC.

The rearrangement links TRBV4-2 to TRBJ1-5; no clear D gene. CDR1 and CDR2 from the germline V gene are LGHNA and YNFKEQ. The CDR3 extends over 15 amino acids. Trimming stripped 0 bases from V and 3 bases from J, with 9 bases between. The CDR3 DNA follows: TGTGCCAGCAGCCAAGATAATCAGGACAATCAGCCCCAGCATTTT. Translated, it gives CASSQDNQDNQPQHF.

CDR3 amino acids: CSASRTGRNEQYF. The CDR3 region has the DNA TGCAGTGCTAGTCGGACAGGGCGCAACGAGCAGTACTTC. V and J are TRBV20-1 and TRBJ2-7, with TRBD1 matching 8 bases. Germline V CDR1 and CDR2: DFQATT, SNEGSKA (reference sequence). V was clipped by 3 bases and J by 5 bases; unmatched bases: 6. This CDR3 region has 13 residues.

The V gene is TRBV12-3 or TRBV12-4, the J gene TRBJ2-7; 8 nucleotides line up with TRBD1. Trimming cost V 5 bases and J 3 bases; bases outside gene matches: 3. The CDR3 is 13 residues long. CDR3 residues: CASSRGQGYEQYF. The DNA for the CDR3 is TGTGCCAGCAGTCGCGGACAGGGCTACGAGCAGTACTTC.

The chain links TRBV10-1 to TRBJ1-1; D uncertain. Germline lookup yields CDR1 WNHNN and CDR2 SYGVQD (reference sequence). Between the trimmed V and J ends, which lost 0 bases and 3 bases, there was a span of 8 bases. This CDR3 spans 14 amino acids. The CDR3 here is CASSESVGDTEAFF. CDR3 DNA: TGCGCCAGCAGTGAGTCGGTTGGGGACACTGAAGCTTTCTTT.

The chain combines TRBV30 with TRBJ1-5; unclear D gene. Trimming left V 0 bases short and J 0 bases short, with 3 bases between. The CDR3 runs 13 residues. Germline lookup yields CDR1 GTSNPN and CDR2 SVGIG (reference sequence). Here the CDR3 DNA reads TGTGCCTGGAGTGTCGATAGCAATCAGCCCCAGCATTTT. Residues: CAWSVDSNQPQHF.

The rearrangement joins TRBV30 to TRBJ1-4; D is unclear. Between the trimmed V and J ends, which lost 2 bases and 0 bases, there was a span of 13 bases. CDR1 and CDR2 from the germline V gene are GTSNPN and SVGIG (reference sequence). This CDR3 is 16 amino acids long. The CDR3 DNA reads as TGTGCCTGGAGTACTCGGGCCTTGGCAACTAATGAAAAACTGTTTTTT. As protein: CAWSTRALATNEKLFF.